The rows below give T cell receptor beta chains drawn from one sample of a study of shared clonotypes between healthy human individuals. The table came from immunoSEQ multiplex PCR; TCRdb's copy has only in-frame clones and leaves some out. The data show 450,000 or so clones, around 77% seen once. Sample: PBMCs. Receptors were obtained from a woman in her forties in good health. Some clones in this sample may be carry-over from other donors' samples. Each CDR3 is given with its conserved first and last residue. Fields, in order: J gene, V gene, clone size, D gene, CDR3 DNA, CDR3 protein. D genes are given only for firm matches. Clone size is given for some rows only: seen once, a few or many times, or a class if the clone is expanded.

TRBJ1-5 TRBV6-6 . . TGTGCCAGCAGTTACTCCCCTGGTCAGCCCCAGCATTTT CASSYSPGQPQHF
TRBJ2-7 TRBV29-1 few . TGCAGCGTTGTAGGCAGCTCCTACGAGCAGTACTTC CSVVGSSYEQYF
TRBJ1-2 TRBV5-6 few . TGTGCCAGCAGCCGGGGGGAGTACTTGGGCTACACCTTC CASSRGEYLGYTF
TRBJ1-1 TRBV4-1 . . TGCGCCAGCAGCCAGGGGGACCGTAGCACTGAAGCTTTCTTT CASSQGDRSTEAFF
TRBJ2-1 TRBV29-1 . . TGCAGCGTTGATGGACAGTTCTTC CSVDGQFF
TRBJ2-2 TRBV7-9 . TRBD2 TGTGCCAGCAGCTACGGGACTACGAACACCGGGGAGCTGTTTTTT CASSYGTTNTGELFF
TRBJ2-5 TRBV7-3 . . TGTGCCAGCAGCGCAGAATTACAAGAGACCCAGTACTTC CASSAELQETQYF
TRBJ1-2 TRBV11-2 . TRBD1 TGTGCCAGCAGCTTAGGGACAGGGGTCTATGGCTACACCTTC CASSLGTGVYGYTF
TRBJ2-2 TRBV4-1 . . TGCGCCAGCAGCCAAGGAGTCCTGAACACCGGGGAGCTGTTTTTT CASSQGVLNTGELFF
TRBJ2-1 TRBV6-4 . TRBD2 TGTGCCAGCAGTGACTCAGCGGGGTCACTTTACAATGAGCAGTTCTTC CASSDSAGSLYNEQFF
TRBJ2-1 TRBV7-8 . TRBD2 TGTGCCAGCAGGCTAGCGGACCCCCCATGGAATGAGCAGTTCTTC CASRLADPPWNEQFF
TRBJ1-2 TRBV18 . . TGTGCCAGCACAACCTGGCAGGAGAATAACTATGGCTACACCTTC CASTTWQENNYGYTF
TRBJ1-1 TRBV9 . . TGTGCCAGCAGCGTAGAGATGCAGGACACTGAAGCTTTCTTT CASSVEMQDTEAFF
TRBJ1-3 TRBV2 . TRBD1 TGTGCCAGCAGCGACCCGCGACGTACAGGGGGCCTTGGAAACACCATATATTTT CASSDPRRTGGLGNTIYF
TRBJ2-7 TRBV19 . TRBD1 TGTGCCAGTACGACGGGCAGGGGGCGTCCCCTAACCCTGTACGAGCAGTACTTC CASTTGRGRPLTLYEQYF
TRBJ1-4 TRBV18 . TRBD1 TGTGCCAGCTCACCACCGGGACAGAGTAATGAAAAACTGTTTTTT CASSPPGQSNEKLFF
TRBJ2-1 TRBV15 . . TGTGCCACCAGCTTAGACAGGACTACAAGCGATGAGCAGTTCTTC CATSLDRTTSDEQFF
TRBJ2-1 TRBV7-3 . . TGTGCCAGCAGCTTAGTGGGCGGTAGCTCCTACAATGAGCAGTTCTTC CASSLVGGSSYNEQFF
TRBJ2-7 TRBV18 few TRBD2 TGTGCCAGCTCACCAATGAGAAGTCTAGCGGGAAACGAGCAGTACTTC CASSPMRSLAGNEQYF
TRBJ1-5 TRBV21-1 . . TGTGCCAGCAGCCCTTGGAGCAATCAGCCCCAGCATTTT CASSPWSNQPQHF
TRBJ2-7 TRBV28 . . TGTGCCAGCAGCTCCGGGACAAAGTACGAGCAGTACTTC CASSSGTKYEQYF
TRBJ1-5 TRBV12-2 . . TGTGCAAGGAGGGGGGATCAGCCCCAGCATTTT CARRGDQPQHF
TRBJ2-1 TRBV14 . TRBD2 TGTGCCAGCAGCCAAGTAGCGGGGTCCTACAATGAGCAGTTCTTC CASSQVAGSYNEQFF
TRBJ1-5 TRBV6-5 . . TGTGCCAGCAGTTATTTCCAGGGTGGCCAGCCCCAGCATTTT CASSYFQGGQPQHF
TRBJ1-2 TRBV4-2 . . TGTGCCAGCACCAGCCGGGAGGGGGATGACTATGGCTACACCTTC CASTSREGDDYGYTF
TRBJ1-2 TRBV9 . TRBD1 TGTGCCAGCAGCGTTGGGACAGGGGATGGCTATGGCTACACCTTC CASSVGTGDGYGYTF
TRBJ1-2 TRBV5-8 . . TGTGCCAGCAGCCTTAGGGACCTTCGTGGCTACACCTTC CASSLRDLRGYTF
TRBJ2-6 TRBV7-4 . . TGTGCCAGCAGAGGTCCGGGAAGAACAGTCTCTGGGGCCAACGTCCTGACTTTC CASRGPGRTVSGANVLTF
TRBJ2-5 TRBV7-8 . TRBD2 TGTGCCAGCAGCCTACCTGGACTAGCGGCCAGCCAAGAGACCCAGTACTTC CASSLPGLAASQETQYF
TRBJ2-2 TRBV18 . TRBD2 TGTGCCAGCTCGCGACTAGCTACAGACACCGGGGAGCTGTTTTTT CASSRLATDTGELFF
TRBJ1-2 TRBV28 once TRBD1 TGTGCCAGCAGCGAAACTACAGGGGGCTATGGCTACACCTTC CASSETTGGYGYTF
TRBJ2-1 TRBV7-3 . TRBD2 TGTGCCAGCAGCCCCCGACTAGCGGGAGTTGAGCAGTTCTTC CASSPRLAGVEQFF
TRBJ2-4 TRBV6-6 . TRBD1 TGTGCCAGCAGTTGGGGACAGGGGGGGAACATTCAGTACTTC CASSWGQGGNIQYF
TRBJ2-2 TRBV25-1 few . TGTGCCAGCAGGGACACCGGGGAGCTGTTTTTT CASRDTGELFF
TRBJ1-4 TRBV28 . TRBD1 TGTGCCAGCAGTTTCGGGACAGCGAATGAAAAACTGTTTTTT CASSFGTANEKLFF
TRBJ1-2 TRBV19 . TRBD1 TGTGCCAGTAGTTCGCGCGGGACAGGGGGAGACTATGGCTACACCTTC CASSSRGTGGDYGYTF
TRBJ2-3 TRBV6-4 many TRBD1 TGTGCCAGCAGTGACTCGCAAGACAGGGGTGATACGCAGTATTTT CASSDSQDRGDTQYF
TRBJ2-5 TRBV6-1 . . TGTGCCAGCCCACCTCCGGGGCTAGAGACCCAGTACTTC CASPPPGLETQYF
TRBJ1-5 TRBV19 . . TGTGCCAGTAGTATTAATGAGGGGGATCAGCCCCAGCATTTT CASSINEGDQPQHF
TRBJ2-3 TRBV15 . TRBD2 TGTGCCACTGGGGACTACGGGTCAGATACGCAGTATTTT CATGDYGSDTQYF
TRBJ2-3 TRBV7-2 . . TGTGCCAGCAGCTTAGTTCTAGGCTCTAGCACAGATACGCAGTATTTT CASSLVLGSSTDTQYF
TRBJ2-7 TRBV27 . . TGTGCCAGCGCTCCTACCGGGCGGGGAGGCCTTTCCTACGAGCAGTACTTC CASAPTGRGGLSYEQYF
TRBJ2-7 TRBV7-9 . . TGTGCCAGCAGCTTACCGACAGGTGTCCCCTACGAGCAGTACTTC CASSLPTGVPYEQYF
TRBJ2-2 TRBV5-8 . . TGTGCCAGCAGCTTGGCCAGTAACACCGGGGAGCTGTTTTTT CASSLASNTGELFF
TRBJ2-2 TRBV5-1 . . TGCGCCAGCAGCTTTACCCCGAAGGGGAGCGGGGAGCTGTTTTTT CASSFTPKGSGELFF
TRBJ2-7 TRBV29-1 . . TGCAGCGTTGCCAGAGGCCTAAACGAGCAGTACTTC CSVARGLNEQYF
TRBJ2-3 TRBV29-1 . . TGCAGCGTTGAAGGGGGGAGGAGAGATACGCAGTATTTT CSVEGGRRDTQYF
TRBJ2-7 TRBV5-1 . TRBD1 TGCGCCAGCAGCTTGGTGGTAGGACAGGGGCGGGAGCAGTACTTC CASSLVVGQGREQYF
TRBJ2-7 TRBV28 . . TGTGCCAGCAGTTTCGGTGGGGGGGCGATCGAGCAGTACTTC CASSFGGGAIEQYF